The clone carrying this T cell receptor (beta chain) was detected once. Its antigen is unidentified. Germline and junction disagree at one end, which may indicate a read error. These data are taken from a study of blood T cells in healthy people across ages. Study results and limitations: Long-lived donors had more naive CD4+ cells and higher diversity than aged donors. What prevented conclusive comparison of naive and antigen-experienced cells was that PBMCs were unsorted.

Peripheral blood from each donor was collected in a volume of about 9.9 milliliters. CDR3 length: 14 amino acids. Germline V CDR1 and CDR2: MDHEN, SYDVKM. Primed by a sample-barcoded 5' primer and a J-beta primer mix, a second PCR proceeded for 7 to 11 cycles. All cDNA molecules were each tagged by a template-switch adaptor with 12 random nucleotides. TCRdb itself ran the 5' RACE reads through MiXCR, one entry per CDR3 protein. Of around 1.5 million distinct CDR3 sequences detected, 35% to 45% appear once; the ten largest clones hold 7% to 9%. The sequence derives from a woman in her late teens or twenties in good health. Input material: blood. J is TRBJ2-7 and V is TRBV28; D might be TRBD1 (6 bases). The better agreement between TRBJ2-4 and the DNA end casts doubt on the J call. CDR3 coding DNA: TGTGCCTGCAGTCAACAGGGTGATTGGGACATTCAGTACTTC. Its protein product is CACSQQGDWDIQYF.